This TCR beta chain was documented in a study of T cells in Graves' hyperthyroidism and ophthalmopathy. TCR beta CDR3 sequences were amplified from RNA transcripts. The study used the HTBI primer set for a first-round RT-PCR of the TCR CDR3. TCRdb reprocessed the multiplex PCR reads via MiXCR and lists one record per CDR3 protein. Of about 400,000 distinct CDR3 sequences in the sample, around 14% were seen once. This CDR3 is built from 14 residues. The J segment lost 6 bases and the V segment lost 0 bases, leaving 7 bases of the junction unmatched. The V gene's germline CDR1 is DFQATT and CDR2 SNEGSKA (reference sequence). This clonotype was seen only a few times. What it binds is not known. The study's findings and limits: Stable hyperthyroidism was separated from ophthalmopathy by a model based on 13 V-J features.

The chain is built from TRBV20-1 and TRBJ1-1, with 7 positions matching TRBD1. The receptor was derived from a woman younger than 30 with Graves' hyperthyroidism. The material sequenced was blood. The CDR3 region is CSARETGAGPEAFF. CDR3 in DNA: TGCAGTGCTAGAGAAACAGGGGCGGGACCTGAAGCTTTCTTT.